This T cell receptor (beta chain) originates from a study of CD8+ T cells in alopecia areata. Notes on the study in general: Scalp clonality and expanded CD8+ clones among the top 100 were significantly decreased by tofacitinib.

Extracted RNA was reverse transcribed, and the resulting cDNA served as sequencing template. Assay used: immunoSEQ multiplex PCR; TCRdb lists only in-frame clones, some missing. The profile shows a few hundred thousand clones, about 40% of them singletons. This clone was picked up a small number of times. The antigen is not known. This CDR3 comprises 13 residues. From germline, CDR1 is MNHEY and CDR2 SMNVEV (reference sequence). V was trimmed by 2 bases and J by 6 bases, leaving 8 bases between them. The treatment was: oral pan-JAK inhibitor, 5-10 mg twice daily. This receptor was taken from a human donor with alopecia areata. The rearrangement uses TRBV27 and TRBJ2-1, with a tentative D call TRBD2 (5 bases). The source material was CD4+ T cells sorted from blood, sampled at roughly week 36, from a patient treated with tofacitinib. The CDR3: CASSLPDFNEQFF. CDR3 sequence (DNA): TGTGCCAGCAGTTTACCGGACTTCAATGAGCAGTTCTTC.